This T cell receptor (beta chain) was captured by sequencing in a study of control samples from healthy donors and cancer patients (dated by TCRdb to about 2020). V is clipped by 4 bases and J by 4 bases, and the sequence between their germline boundaries is 18 bases long. Spanning cysteine to valine, the CDR3 consists of 15 amino acids. The CDR3 DNA has 45 bases and is translated from base 1. The germline V gene specifies SGHTS as CDR1 and YDEGEE as CDR2. Library creation used the immunoSEQ multiplex PCR assay. TCRdb obtained this table from immuneACCESS and retained in-frame rearrangements with V and J assigned. These tables miss some clones; where compared with another copy, unresolved V genes account for less than half of the shortfall, and the remainder is unexplained. This sample lists approximately 100,000 clones; roughly 91% were detected once. The top ten constitute around 17% of the sample.

With regard to this clone: It lacks a known antigen. No base quality information exists; no much larger clone differs at one position.

Sequencing was performed on blood. In this chain, TRBV5-8 is recombined with TRBJ2-7; the D gene is perhaps TRBD2, on 6 matching bases. The source is a woman between 50 and 59 years old in good health. The CDR3 in this case is CASSAPPLAIYEQYV. The nucleotide sequence is given as TGTGCCAGCAGCGCCCCCCCCCTAGCGATTTACGAGCAGTACGTC.